One TCR beta chain is described in this entry. As yet, its antigen is unknown. The sample originates from a study of shared clonotypes between healthy human individuals. General study points: The generation probabilities recorded for non-shared clonotypes fell below those of clonotypes shared by all four donors.

In the original workflow: There were no quality scores in the junction-only immunoSEQ sequences, so filtering differed. Clones were read by immunoSEQ multiplex PCR, and TCRdb kept only the in-frame ones, dropping some. That table gives V, J and clone size, and the DNA gave D and trimming. The sample lists about 1 million clones, about 74% occurring once. Per the germline V gene, CDR1 is SGHTA and CDR2 is FQGNSA. V lost 3 bases and J 8 bases, leaving 8 bases between the germline ends. The CDR3 runs to 12 residues. It was into CD45RA+ naive and CD45RA-negative memory subsets that the CD4+ cells were split.

This clonotype was obtained from a man in his late teens or twenties in good health. The sample taken for sequencing was memory CD4+ T cells sorted from blood. Subset: CD45RA-negative fraction. The chain joins TRBV7-2 to TRBJ2-1; no reliable D call. CDR3 region: CASSFLIHEQFF. The CDR3 coding sequence is TGTGCCAGCAGCTTTCTAATACATGAGCAGTTCTTC.